A selection of T cell receptor beta chains follows, all from one sample in a study of cytotoxic CD8 clonotypes in ibrutinib-treated CLL. Data came from immunoSEQ multiplex PCR; TCRdb stores just in-frame clones and leaves some out. Of around 92,000 clones listed, 75% to 80% are singletons. The sample here was PBMCs, taken after 24 months of ibrutinib treatment. The receptors come from a human donor with chronic lymphocytic leukemia. Each CDR3 is given with its conserved first and last residue. D genes are given only for firm matches. Rows may omit the clone size; those that give it use once, few, many or a size class.

j_call v_call d_call clone_size cdr3_nt cdr3_aa
TRBJ2-6 TRBV27 NA NA TGTGCCAGCAGTTTAAATTATTTCTCTGGGGCCAACGTCCTGACTTTC CASSLNYFSGANVLTF
TRBJ1-5 TRBV28 TRBD1 NA TGTGCCAGCAGTTTTCCAGGACAGGGAAATCAGCCCCAGCATTTT CASSFPGQGNQPQHF
TRBJ1-2 TRBV7-8 TRBD1 NA TGTGCCAGCAGCTTCGTCCAGGGGGCTCAAGGCTACACCTTC CASSFVQGAQGYTF
TRBJ1-4 TRBV27 TRBD1 NA TGTGCCAGCAGTTCCCCAATGGGGGACACAGCTCCAGGGGGGAAGCTGTTTTTT CASSSPMGDTAPGGKLFF
TRBJ2-3 TRBV29-1 TRBD2 NA TGCAGCGTACAAAAGACTAGCGTGAATACGCAGTATTTT CSVQKTSVNTQYF
TRBJ2-3 TRBV28 TRBD2 NA TGTGCCAGCAGGCTTAGCGGGGCCAGGCAGTATACGCAGTATTTT CASRLSGARQYTQYF
TRBJ2-5 TRBV10-2 TRBD2 NA TGCGCCAGCAGCCGGGAGGGGAGAGAGACCCAGTACTTC CASSREGRETQYF
TRBJ2-1 TRBV19 NA NA TGTGCCAGTAGCGATCCTAGGTCTGTGGGCTACAATGAGCAGTTCTTC CASSDPRSVGYNEQFF
TRBJ2-2 TRBV5-4 TRBD2 few TGTGCCAGCAGGTCGGGACTAGCGGGAGGGAACACCGGGGAGCTGTTTTTT CASRSGLAGGNTGELFF
TRBJ1-3 TRBV28 TRBD1 once TGTGCCAGCAGTCCAGGGGGGACAGGCTCCTCTGGAAACACCATATATTTT CASSPGGTGSSGNTIYF
TRBJ2-1 TRBV9 TRBD1 NA TGTGCCAGCAGCGTACGATCCGGGACAGGGAGCCCTCGGGACTCCCAGGGTACGCAGTTCTTC CASSVRSGTGSPRDSQGTQFF
TRBJ1-2 TRBV28 NA NA TGTGCCAGCAGTTTTGCCGGGAAGGAGCACTATGGCTACACCTTC CASSFAGKEHYGYTF
TRBJ2-3 TRBV5-4 TRBD1 NA TGTGCCAGCAGATCCGCGACAGGGCTGACAGATACGCAGTATTTT CASRSATGLTDTQYF
TRBJ2-2 TRBV7-9 TRBD1 NA TGTGCCAGCAGCTCGAAGACAGGGGGCTATGGGGAGCTGTTTTTT CASSSKTGGYGELFF
TRBJ2-1 TRBV18 TRBD2 NA TGTGCCAGCTCACCACCGAAGCGGGGGGGGGATGAGCAGTTCTTC CASSPPKRGGDEQFF
TRBJ2-7 TRBV5-1 NA NA TGCGCCAGCAGCTTGATCAGTCGCTACGAGCAGTACTTC CASSLISRYEQYF
TRBJ1-2 TRBV12-5 TRBD1 NA TGTGCTAGTGGTTTGGGACAGGGTGGCGGCTACACCTTC CASGLGQGGGYTF